The 26 T cell receptor beta chains below were found in one sample sequenced in a study of early T cells in non-severe SARS-CoV-2 infection. One entry per CDR3 protein results from TCRdb running MiXCR on the 5' RACE reads. The sample holds approximately 27,000 distinct CDR3 sequences, about 4.6% seen once. The specimen sequenced was whole blood. The receptors were gathered from an adult who was a healthcare worker with PCR-confirmed SARS-CoV-2 infection or an uninfected control (not recorded which).

The sample holds many counts of this clonotype. The gene calls are TRBV28 and TRBJ2-1; 7 bases fit TRBD2. The CDR3 extends over 19 amino acids. Germline V gene lookup returns CDR1 MDHEN and CDR2 SYDVKM. V shed 4 bases, J shed 3 bases, and the junction held 18 bases outside the gene matches. The CDR3 sequence: CASSWRGLFGPDLYNEQFF. The CDR3 bases are TGTGCCAGCAGTTGGCGGGGGTTGTTCGGGCCCGACCTCTACAATGAGCAGTTCTTC.

This clonotype was picked up a small number of times. The gene calls are TRBV2 and TRBJ2-7, with D perhaps matching TRBD2 (7 bases). Between the trimmed V and J ends, which lost 8 bases and 0 bases, there was a span of 17 bases. CDR1 is SNHLY and CDR2 is FYNNEI in the germline V gene. The CDR3 loop spans 15 amino acids. CDR3 region: CASGEGHYFSYEQYF. The CDR3 region has the DNA TGTGCCAGCGGGGAGGGACACTACTTCTCCTACGAGCAGTACTTC.

The chain joins TRBV29-1 to TRBJ2-6; D is uncertain. Looked up from germline, CDR1 is SQVTM and CDR2 is ANQGSEA. With 3 bases removed from V and 0 bases from J, the gap between germline ends came to 9 bases. The CDR3 sequence is 15 residues long. The CDR3 spells CSVEGLNSGANVLTF. CDR3 in DNA: TGCAGCGTTGAGGGTCTTAACTCTGGGGCCAACGTCCTGACTTTC.

This clonotype was seen at least ten times. CDR3 amino acids: CSAHENYGYTF. The CDR3 region has the DNA TGCAGTGCACATGAAAACTATGGCTACACCTTC. V is TRBV20-1 and J is TRBJ1-2; the D is unclear. CDR1 DFQATT and CDR2 SNEGSKA come from the germline V gene (reference sequence). This CDR3 has 11 residues. V lost 6 bases and J lost 2, with 7 bases in between.

This clonotype has at least ten counts. The rearrangement links TRBV27 to TRBJ1-2, with D perhaps TRBD1 (6 bases). Germline V gene data show CDR1 as MNHEY and CDR2 as SMNVEV (reference sequence). The CDR3 has 15 residues. The ends were cut back, 6 bases at V and 0 bases at J, with 14 bases in the middle. The CDR3 loop reads CASRRNRDSNYGYTF. CDR3 sequence (DNA): TGTGCCAGCAGACGTAACAGGGATTCTAACTATGGCTACACCTTC.

This clonotype was seen repeatedly, ten times or more. V is TRBV6-1 and J is TRBJ1-2; D perhaps matches TRBD1 (6 bases). Germline V lookup: CDR1 MNHNS, CDR2 SASEGT. V dropped 5 bases and J dropped 6 bases, with 19 bases sitting between them. The CDR3 length is 15 residues. DNA for the CDR3: TGTGCCAGCAGTCGCGGCTCCGGGGGCAGAGATGGCTACACCTTC. Translation: CASSRGSGGRDGYTF.

This clonotype was picked up many times. V usage is TRBV28 and J usage is TRBJ2-7; D gene ambiguous. This CDR3 is built from 14 residues. V lost 6 bases and J 2 bases, leaving 14 bases between the germline ends. Germline V lookup: CDR1 MDHEN, CDR2 SYDVKM. The CDR3 DNA follows: TGTGCCAGCAGAGCTCCTGGAACGCCCTACGAGCAGTACTTC. Translated: CASRAPGTPYEQYF.

This clonotype has a count of ten or more. The chain is built from TRBV2 and TRBJ2-4; 9 bases agree with TRBD2. Per germline, CDR1 SNHLY and CDR2 FYNNEI. V was clipped by 6 bases and J by 4 bases; unmatched bases: 22. The CDR3 has 20 amino acids. CDR3 nucleotide sequence: TGTGCCAGCAGGGCGGAGGCGGGGGGGCTTTACCCCTCACGAAAAAACATTCAGTACTTC. The encoded protein is CASRAEAGGLYPSRKNIQYF. Drawing the rest from reference TRBV2 and TRBJ2-4, the complete variable domain is EPEVTQTPSHQVTQMGQEVILRCVPISNHLYFYWYRQILGQKVEFLVSFYNNEISEKSEIFDDQFSVERPDGSNFTLKIRSTKLEDSAMYFCASRAEAGGLYPSRKNIQYFGAGTRLSVL.

The rearrangement links TRBV5-4 to TRBJ2-2; possible D gene TRBD2, 7 bases. Looked up from germline, CDR1 is SGHNT and CDR2 is YYREEE (reference sequence). V was clipped by 6 bases and J by 3 bases, with 15 bases between them. The CDR3 is 15 amino acids. CDR3 sequence reads: CASTMAGAHTGELFF. CDR3 in DNA: TGTGCCAGCACAATGGCGGGGGCGCACACCGGGGAGCTGTTTTTT.

In its sample, this clonotype was seen many times. The chain employs TRBV5-6 and TRBJ2-5; maybe TRBD2 (6 bases). The V gene's germline CDR1 is SGHDT and CDR2 YYEEEE. V shed 0 bases and J shed 5 bases, with 8 bases lying between them. This CDR3 is 13 amino acids long. The CDR3 reads CASSLDAGETQYF. The CDR3 DNA reads TGTGCCAGCAGCTTGGACGCGGGGGAGACCCAGTACTTC.

This clonotype occurred a few times. The chain links TRBV11-1 to TRBJ2-1; 7 bases align to TRBD2. This CDR3 is 13 amino acids long. CDR1 SGHAT and CDR2 FQDESV come from the germline V gene (reference sequence). V lost 7 bases and J lost 6; bases outside the gene matches: 6. CDR3 sequence reads: CASNRDYSNEQFF. CDR3 DNA: TGTGCCAGCAACCGGGACTATAGCAATGAGCAGTTCTTC. Full variable domain (outside the CDR3, taken from reference TRBV11-1 and TRBJ2-1): EAEVAQSPRYKITEKSQAVAFWCDPISGHATLYWYRQILGQGPELLVQFQDESVVDDSQLPKDRFSAERLKGVDSTLKIQPAELGDSAMYLCASNRDYSNEQFFGPGTRLTVL.

This clonotype appeared many times. This rearrangement joins TRBV7-8 to TRBJ1-1; the D gene is possibly TRBD1 (6 bases). V was shortened by 6 bases and J by 2 bases, with 10 bases between the two germline ends. The CDR3 consists of 13 residues. In germline, CDR1 is SGHVS, CDR2 FQNEAQ. The CDR3 region is CASRVDRNTEAFF. CDR3 nucleotide sequence: TGTGCCAGCAGGGTGGACAGAAACACTGAAGCTTTCTTT. Filled out from reference TRBV7-8 and TRBJ1-1, the complete variable domain reads GAGVSQSPRYKVAKRGQDVALRCDPISGHVSLFWYQQALGQGPEFLTYFQNEAQLDKSGLPSDRFFAERPEGSVSTLKIQRTQQEDSAVYLCASRVDRNTEAFFGQGTRLTVV.

This clonotype was seen at least ten times. The CDR3 spells CASSRGPNTGELFF. The CDR3 DNA is TGTGCCAGCAGCCGAGGACCAAACACCGGGGAGCTGTTTTTT. The J gene is TRBJ2-2, the V gene TRBV11-2, with D hard to call. The germline gives CDR1 SGHAT, CDR2 FQNNGV. The CDR3 has 14 residues. Trimming left V 5 bases short and J 2 bases short, with 9 bases between.

This clonotype was counted many times. This chain connects TRBV5-1 to TRBJ2-7; weak D call: TRBD1 (5 bases). V shed 1 base and J shed 2 bases, with 16 bases lying between them. The CDR3 covers 16 residues. CDR1 is SGHRS and CDR2 is YFSETQ in the germline V gene. For the CDR3, the DNA is TGCGCCAGCAGCTTGTTCCCCTCAGGGTCCGCCTACGAGCAGTACTTC. Residues: CASSLFPSGSAYEQYF.

This clonotype has more than one count but fewer than ten. The chain carries TRBV20-1 and TRBJ1-1; D ambiguous. CDR1 and CDR2 from the germline V gene are DFQATT and SNEGSKA (reference sequence). The V and J ends lost 0 bases and 4 bases respectively, with 6 bases between them. CDR3 length: 12 amino acids. In DNA form, the CDR3 reads TGCAGTGCTAGAGATACGGGCACTGAAGCTTTCTTT. Its protein product is CSARDTGTEAFF.

Many counts were recorded for this clonotype. V gene TRBV25-1 combines with J gene TRBJ2-7; 9 nucleotides line up with TRBD1. With V trimmed by 6 bases and J by 3 bases, 6 bases remained unmatched. The CDR3 runs 14 residues. The germline gives CDR1 MGHDK, CDR2 SYGVNS. CDR3 loop: CASRTGTGNYEQYF. Here the CDR3 DNA reads TGTGCCAGCAGAACCGGGACAGGGAACTACGAGCAGTACTTC.

This clonotype was seen repeatedly, ten times or more. The gene calls are TRBV3-1 and TRBJ2-1, with D maybe TRBD2 (5 bases). CDR1 and CDR2 (germline): LGHDT, YNNKEL (reference sequence). Trimming left V 0 bases short and J 0 bases short, with 6 bases between. The length of the CDR3 is 15 residues. This CDR3 reads CASSQEGSSYNEQFF. CDR3 sequence (DNA): TGTGCCAGCAGCCAAGAGGGGAGCTCCTACAATGAGCAGTTCTTC.

As to this clonotype: Possible read error: a much larger clone is one base away. The rearrangement joins TRBV5-6 to TRBJ2-1; D is ambiguous. Germline V lookup: CDR1 SGHDT, CDR2 YYEEEE. The CDR3 extends over 12 amino acids. Written as DNA, the CDR3 is TGTGCCAGCAGCCTCTTTGGGTCCGGGCAGCTCTTC. Translated: CASSLFGSGQLF. Variable domain in full (rest from reference TRBV5-6 and TRBJ2-1): DAGVTQSPTHLIKTRGQQVTLRCSPKSGHDTVSWYQQALGQGPQFIFQYYEEEERQRGNFPDRFSGHQFPNYSSELNVNALLLGDSALYLCASSLFGSGQLFGPGTRLTVL.

The table lists this clonotype with many counts. V is TRBV20-1 and J is TRBJ2-1; 9 positions agree with TRBD2. This CDR3 has 14 residues. Germline loops: CDR1 DFQATT, CDR2 SNEGSKA (reference sequence). Germline trimming cut 5 bases from V and 9 bases from J; bases unmatched to any gene: 11. The chain's CDR3 is CSAPLERGAGEQFF. CDR3 nucleotides: TGCAGTGCTCCCCTGGAGCGGGGGGCGGGTGAGCAGTTCTTC.

The gene calls are TRBV18 and TRBJ2-7; D is unresolved. Between the trimmed V and J ends, which lost 3 bases and 0 bases, there was a span of 6 bases. The germline V gene has CDR1 KGHSH and CDR2 LQKENI. The CDR3 totals 13 residues. In DNA form, the CDR3 reads TGTGCCAGCTCACCCGGCCGCTCCTACGAGCAGTACTTC. This translates into CASSPGRSYEQYF.

The table lists this clonotype with many counts. This chain connects TRBV29-1 to TRBJ1-1; unclear D gene. This CDR3 has 12 residues. V lost 5 bases, J lost 0 bases, and 7 bases lay in between. Germline CDR1 SQVTM, CDR2 ANQGSEA. The CDR3 DNA sequence: TGCAGCGTTACGGTTATGAACACTGAAGCTTTCTTT. Its translation is CSVTVMNTEAFF.

In its sample, this clonotype was seen many times. The chain combines TRBV11-2 with TRBJ2-7, with a weak D call TRBD1 (5 bases). V was clipped by 3 bases and J by 8 bases, with 11 bases between them. This CDR3 spans 12 amino acids. Germline CDR1 is SGHAT and CDR2 is FQNNGV. Written as DNA, the CDR3 is TGTGCCAGCAGCTTGCAGGGTCCAAAGCAGTACTTC. It codes for CASSLQGPKQYF.

This clonotype was counted ten times or more. The chain uses TRBV6-1 and TRBJ2-1, with TRBD2 matching 9 bases. The V segment lost 5 bases and the J segment 8 bases; nucleotides outside the gene matches: 10. The CDR3 loop spans 15 amino acids. Germline values: CDR1 MNHNS, CDR2 SASEGT. The CDR3 nucleotides read TGTGCCAGCAGTCAAGGGACTAGCTCCCTCTATGAGCAGTTCTTC. This codes for CASSQGTSSLYEQFF.

This clonotype was detected many times. The chain employs TRBV5-1 and TRBJ1-5; 9 nucleotides match TRBD1. Germline lookup yields CDR1 SGHRS and CDR2 YFSETQ. This CDR3 spans 15 amino acids. V dropped 4 bases and J dropped 2; count of bases not matched to a gene: 4. DNA for the CDR3: TGCGCCAGCAGCGTGACAGGGGGAGGCAATCAGCCCCAGCATTTT. Translation: CASSVTGGGNQPQHF.

This clonotype was counted ten times or more. This sequence joins TRBV29-1 and TRBJ2-3; no firm D call. The CDR3 runs 13 residues. The ends were cut back, 0 bases at V and 7 bases at J, with 11 bases in the middle. Per germline, CDR1 SQVTM and CDR2 ANQGSEA. Here the CDR3 reads CSVEDTVGNTQYF. As DNA, the CDR3 is TGCAGCGTTGAAGATACTGTTGGGAATACGCAGTATTTT.

The chain couples TRBV7-9 to TRBJ1-1, with a weak D call TRBD1 (6 bases). This CDR3 contains 14 residues. V lost 1 base, J lost 5 bases, and 11 bases lay in between. CDR1 and CDR2 (germline): SEHNR, FQNEAQ (reference sequence). In nucleotides, the CDR3 is TGTGCCAGCAGCTTAGTGGCCCAGGGGACTGAAGCTTTCTTT. Translating gives CASSLVAQGTEAFF.